The clone carrying this TCR beta chain occurred many times. Unique molecular identifiers tagged individual cDNA molecules. A single record per CDR3 protein comes from TCRdb applying MiXCR to the 5' RACE reads. The sample holds over 20,000 distinct CDR3 sequences, around 4.8% seen once. These data belong to a study of early T cells in non-severe SARS-CoV-2 infection. This CDR3 has 11 amino acids. V was cut by 8 bases and J by 7 bases, with 10 bases left in between. The receptor was derived from an adult who was a healthcare worker with PCR-confirmed SARS-CoV-2 infection or an uninfected control (not recorded which). The chain links TRBV12-3 or TRBV12-4 to TRBJ2-3; D is unclear. The sequenced sample consisted of whole blood. The chain's CDR3 is CASGPGYTQYF. In nucleotides, the CDR3 is TGTGCCAGCGGGCCTGGATATACGCAGTATTTT.